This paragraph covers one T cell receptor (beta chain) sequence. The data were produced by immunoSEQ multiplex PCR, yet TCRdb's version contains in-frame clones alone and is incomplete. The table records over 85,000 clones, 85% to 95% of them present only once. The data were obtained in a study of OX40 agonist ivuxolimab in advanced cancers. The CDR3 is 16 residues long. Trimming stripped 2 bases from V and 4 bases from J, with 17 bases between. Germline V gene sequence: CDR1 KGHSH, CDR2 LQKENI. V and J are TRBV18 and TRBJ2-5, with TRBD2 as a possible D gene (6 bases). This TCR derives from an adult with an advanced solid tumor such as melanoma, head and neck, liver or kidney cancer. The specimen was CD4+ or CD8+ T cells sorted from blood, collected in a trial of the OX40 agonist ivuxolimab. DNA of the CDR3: TGTGCCAGCTCACCAGAGGGAGCGGGCCCCAGAGAGACCCAGTACTTC. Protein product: CASSPEGAGPRETQYF.